A selection of T cell receptor beta chains follows, all from one sample in a study of naive and memory T cell subsets. Each CDR3 protein gets one entry after TCRdb re-called the UMI-ligation and nested PCR reads with MiXCR. The sample carries about 80,000 distinct CDR3 sequences, about 12% recorded once. Source material: central memory CD4+ T cells from blood. The receptor set was obtained from a human donor in good health. CDR3s leave out the opening cysteine and the closing phenylalanine or tryptophan. Fields, in order: V gene, CDR3 protein.

v_call: TRBV20-1; cdr3_aa: SARAKTGQYSNQPQH
v_call: TRBV28; cdr3_aa: ASSPLYQETQY
v_call: TRBV7-2; cdr3_aa: ASSKGVRGAGEQY
v_call: TRBV29-1; cdr3_aa: SVVSGRNAYNEQF
v_call: TRBV2; cdr3_aa: ASSGAGGGTDTQY
v_call: TRBV3-1; cdr3_aa: ASSHRQGPEAF
v_call: TRBV12-3/TRBV12-4; cdr3_aa: ASSPGRGPNYGYT
v_call: TRBV20-1; cdr3_aa: SARDPQRGLEKLF
v_call: TRBV30; cdr3_aa: AWSLQGGNTIY
v_call: TRBV10-1; cdr3_aa: ASQQGAPNTEAF
v_call: TRBV12-3/TRBV12-4; cdr3_aa: ASSLGYSSTDTQY
v_call: TRBV12-3/TRBV12-4; cdr3_aa: ASSLTSGNQPQH
v_call: TRBV30; cdr3_aa: AWSVGQNGYT
v_call: TRBV27; cdr3_aa: ASSLSSGIEAF
v_call: TRBV15; cdr3_aa: ATSRDKGVGGEAF
v_call: TRBV10-3; cdr3_aa: AISESWDSQETQY
v_call: TRBV12-3/TRBV12-4; cdr3_aa: ASSFSREYGYT
v_call: TRBV20-1; cdr3_aa: SARTSGLSSYNEQF
v_call: TRBV5-1; cdr3_aa: ASSLSPGASYEQY
v_call: TRBV29-1; cdr3_aa: SVDRSGGMETQY
v_call: TRBV4-3; cdr3_aa: ASSPRERFYGYT
v_call: TRBV10-3; cdr3_aa: AITGAGTEAF
v_call: TRBV6-6; cdr3_aa: ASSTGTGVLETQY
v_call: TRBV10-3; cdr3_aa: ASKRMGGTEAF
v_call: TRBV28; cdr3_aa: ASSPTGQIYSNQPQH
v_call: TRBV6-2/TRBV6-3; cdr3_aa: ASKMTGYEQY
v_call: TRBV28; cdr3_aa: ASGPSNQPQH
v_call: TRBV4-2; cdr3_aa: ASSSDREETQY
v_call: TRBV18; cdr3_aa: ASSPQGAGEQF
v_call: TRBV29-1; cdr3_aa: SVELGDYIYEQY
v_call: TRBV7-3; cdr3_aa: ASSLVLGGNNEQF
v_call: TRBV6-5; cdr3_aa: ASREGGSNYGYT
v_call: TRBV5-5; cdr3_aa: ASSHGTGGRNAYGYT
v_call: TRBV28; cdr3_aa: ASRTNSYGYT
v_call: TRBV28; cdr3_aa: ASSRTEGATGELF
v_call: TRBV24-1; cdr3_aa: ATSDDRRDQETQY
v_call: TRBV20-1; cdr3_aa: SAPGLAAGDTQY
v_call: TRBV30; cdr3_aa: AWIRPAGTEAF
v_call: TRBV7-2; cdr3_aa: ASSRDRGVTEAF
v_call: TRBV28; cdr3_aa: ASSTGTSGANVLT
v_call: TRBV7-2; cdr3_aa: ASSRQGADGAQY
v_call: TRBV7-8; cdr3_aa: ASSPPFPRETQY
v_call: TRBV27; cdr3_aa: ASRLMGSSTDTQY